A single sample gave rise to the 2 T cell receptor beta chains below, sequenced in a study of spatial heterogeneity in lung cancer. Regarding the study as a whole: Intratumoral expanded alpha and beta TCR counts were found to track tumor mutation counts.

Time point of the sample: sample taken at primary tumor resection. TCRdb fed the 5' RACE reads into MiXCR, producing one record per CDR3 protein. The table has around 8,800 distinct CDR3 sequences, 4.5% to 5% seen once. These receptors lack a known antigen. Sample: lung tumor tissue, taken at surgery. Every receptor here comes from a female donor with early-stage non-small cell lung cancer.

Of note for this clonotype: A much bigger clone sits one base away, suggesting this may be a read error. This chain connects TRBV7-8 to TRBJ2-7; 12 bases are a match to TRBD2. The CDR3 covers 15 residues. The germline V gene encodes CDR1 SGHVS and CDR2 FQNEAQ. In DNA, the CDR3 is TGTGCCAGCAGCTTAAGACTAGCGGGAGTCTACGAGCAGTGCTTC. Amino acid sequence: CASSLRLAGVYEQCF. Full variable domain (rest looked up from reference TRBV7-8 and TRBJ2-7): GAGVSQSPRYKVAKRGQDVALRCDPISGHVSLFWYQQALGQGPEFLTYFQNEAQLDKSGLPSDRFFAERPEGSVSTLKIQRTQQEDSAVYLCASSLRLAGVYEQCFGPGTRLTVT.

This clonotype was seen more than once but under ten times. The V and J genes are TRBV4-2 and TRBJ2-2; 8 positions match TRBD2. CDR3 size: 15 residues. Germline values: CDR1 LGHNA, CDR2 YNFKEQ. The V and J ends lost 5 bases and 3 bases, in that order; junction bases with no gene match: 5. The CDR3 DNA is TGTGCCAGCAGCGGAACTAGCGGCGACACCGGGGAGCTGTTTTTT. This translates into CASSGTSGDTGELFF.